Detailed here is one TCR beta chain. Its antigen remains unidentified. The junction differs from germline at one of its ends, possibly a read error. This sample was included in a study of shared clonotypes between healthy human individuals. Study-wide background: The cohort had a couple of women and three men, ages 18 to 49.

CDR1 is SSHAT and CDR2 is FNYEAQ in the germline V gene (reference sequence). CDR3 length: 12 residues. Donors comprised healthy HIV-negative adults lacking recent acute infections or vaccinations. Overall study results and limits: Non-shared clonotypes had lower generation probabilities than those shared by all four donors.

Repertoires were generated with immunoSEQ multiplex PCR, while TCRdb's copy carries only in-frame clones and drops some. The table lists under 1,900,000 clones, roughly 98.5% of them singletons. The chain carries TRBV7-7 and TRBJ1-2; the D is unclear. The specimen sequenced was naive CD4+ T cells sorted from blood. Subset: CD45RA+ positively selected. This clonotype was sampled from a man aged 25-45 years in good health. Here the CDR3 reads CASSLGGYGYTF. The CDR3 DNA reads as TGTGCTAGCAGCTTAGGCGGTTATGGCTACACCTTC.